This TCR beta chain emerged from a study of CD8+CD57+ T cells in acquired aplastic anemia. Patients chosen for sequencing had CD8+CD57+ cells that had expanded, as shown by flow cytometry. For CDR3 and TCR beta VDJ profiling, genomic DNA was the template used. TCRdb used MiXCR to reprocess the reads, holding one entry per CDR3 protein. Of roughly 200,000 distinct CDR3 sequences listed, roughly three fifths are singletons. This clonotype was observed many times. The CDR3 has 14 residues. Germline CDR1 MNHEY, CDR2 SVGAGI. V was shortened by 2 bases and J by 4 bases, with 11 bases between the two germline ends.

The material sequenced was sorted CD4+, CD8+, or CD8+CD57+ T cells (not recorded which) from PBMCs. V is TRBV6-5 and J is TRBJ1-2, with no clear D. The origin of this receptor is a human donor with aplastic anemia. CDR3: CASSYGDGLYGYTF. CDR3 sequence (DNA): TGTGCCAGCAGTTACGGAGACGGCCTCTATGGCTACACCTTC.